These 13 T cell receptor beta chains were all obtained from the same sample, sequenced in a study of cytomegalovirus exposure and HLA in healthy donors. The PCR contained 60 Vbeta and 13 Jbeta primers. Sequencing used immunoSEQ multiplex PCR; TCRdb keeps in-frame clones, though not all of them. The sample carries about 190,000 clones, 75% to 80% recorded once. Sequencing was performed on PBMCs. The source of these receptors is a woman aged 25-40 years in good health and CMV-seropositive.

On this clone itself: The CDR3 does not close with the conserved phenylalanine or tryptophan, likely indicating a read error. The J gene is TRBJ2-7, the V gene TRBV29-1; maybe TRBD2 (7 bases). Trimming removed 6 bases at V and 3 bases at J, with 12 bases between. This CDR3 has 12 residues. Looked up from germline, CDR1 is SQVTM and CDR2 is ANQGSEA. The CDR3 nucleotides are TGCAGCGTGGGGAGGGGGGTCTACGAGCAGTACCTC. It encodes CSVGRGVYEQYL.

V gene TRBV28 combines with J gene TRBJ1-3; tentative D call: TRBD1 (5 bases). Trimming left V 3 bases short and J 4 bases short, with 16 bases between. CDR1 and CDR2 (germline): MDHEN, SYDVKM. The length of the CDR3 is 16 residues. Here the CDR3 DNA reads TGTGCCAGCAGTTTCCGTGGGGGGACGGCGGGAAACACCATATATTTT. Protein: CASSFRGGTAGNTIYF.

The chain carries TRBV9 and TRBJ2-3; 8 positions agree with TRBD2. This CDR3 is built from 17 residues. The germline gives CDR1 SGDLS, CDR2 YYNGEE. V lost 2 bases to trimming and J lost 5 bases; unmatched junction nucleotides: 13. CDR3 in amino acids: CASSVSGPGGLGDTQYF. The CDR3, as DNA: TGTGCCAGCAGCGTCAGCGGCCCGGGGGGGTTGGGAGATACGCAGTATTTT.

This chain joins TRBV5-4 and TRBJ2-7; D might be TRBD1 (5 bases). The CDR3 totals 14 residues. Germline lookup yields CDR1 SGHNT and CDR2 YYREEE (reference sequence). Trimming cost V 4 bases and J 6 bases, with 17 bases left between them. Written as DNA, the CDR3 is TGTGCCAGCAGCAACAGGCTGGGGCGGCGCGAGCAGTACTTC. Translation: CASSNRLGRREQYF.

The chain employs TRBV9 and TRBJ2-2; D is perhaps TRBD2 (5 bases). Trimming removed 0 bases from V and 5 bases from J, with 20 bases in between. Germline V CDR1 and CDR2: SGDLS, YYNGEE. This CDR3 contains 18 residues. This CDR3 is CASSVGELQLLETGELFF. The CDR3 DNA reads TGTGCCAGCAGCGTAGGGGAGCTACAGCTCCTAGAAACCGGGGAGCTGTTTTTT.

The chain carries TRBV5-4 and TRBJ2-7, with 11 bases aligning to TRBD2. With 0 bases clipped from V and 7 bases from J, the junction kept 3 bases outside the gene matches. The CDR3 runs 14 residues. Germline values: CDR1 SGHNT, CDR2 YYREEE (reference sequence). The chain's CDR3 is CASSLVAGGPEQYF. The CDR3 coding sequence is TGTGCCAGCAGCTTGGTAGCGGGAGGGCCGGAGCAGTACTTC.

V and J are TRBV18 and TRBJ2-1; 7 bases are a match to TRBD2. The germline gives CDR1 KGHSH, CDR2 LQKENI. CDR3 length: 16 amino acids. V was pared by 0 bases and J by 0 bases, with 2 bases of the junction left unmatched. Here the CDR3 DNA reads TGTGCCAGCTCACCACCGGGCGGGGGCTCCTACAATGAGCAGTTCTTC. This translates into CASSPPGGGSYNEQFF. The full variable domain, rest sourced from reference TRBV18 and TRBJ2-1, is NAGVMQNPRHLVRRRGQEARLRCSPMKGHSHVYWYRQLPEEGLKFMVYLQKENIIDESGMPKERFSAEFPKEGPSILRIQQVVRGDSAAYFCASSPPGGGSYNEQFFGPGTRLTVL.

This clone was picked up a small number of times. The chain links TRBV29-1 to TRBJ2-2; TRBD1 might be the D (6 bases). Trimming left V 4 bases short and J 3 bases short, with 9 bases between. Germline CDR1 and CDR2: SQVTM and ANQGSEA. This CDR3 has 13 amino acids. CDR3 amino acids: CSVAGQYTGELFF. The CDR3 DNA reads as TGCAGCGTTGCCGGACAGTACACCGGGGAGCTGTTTTTT.

The chain is built from TRBV9 and TRBJ2-3; D is perhaps TRBD1 (7 bases). V was shortened by 3 bases and J by 3 bases, with 14 bases between the two germline ends. CDR3 size: 15 residues. Germline V gives CDR1 SGDLS, CDR2 YYNGEE. The CDR3 spells CASSGSGGRTDTQYF. CDR3 DNA: TGTGCCAGCAGCGGATCAGGGGGGAGAACAGATACGCAGTATTTT.

This chain uses TRBV15 with TRBJ1-6; D call uncertain. CDR1 LNHNV and CDR2 YYDKDF come from the germline V gene (reference sequence). Trimming cost V 2 bases and J 7 bases, with 9 bases left between them. The CDR3 runs to 14 residues. The CDR3 region is CATSRPVLNSPLHF. The CDR3 nucleotides read TGTGCCACCAGCAGACCCGTCCTCAATTCACCCCTCCACTTT.

The chain carries TRBV2 and TRBJ2-2; D unresolved. The V gene's germline CDR1 is SNHLY and CDR2 FYNNEI. The CDR3 contains 12 residues. Trimming cost V 6 bases and J 7 bases, with 9 bases left between them. The CDR3 DNA reads TGTGCCAGCAGACCTACGATCGGGGAGCTGTTTTTT. Its protein product is CASRPTIGELFF.

V is TRBV30 and J is TRBJ2-3, with D hard to call. CDR3 length: 11 residues. Per the germline V gene, CDR1 is GTSNPN and CDR2 is SVGIG (reference sequence). The germline V and J ends were trimmed by 4 bases and 6 bases, with 8 bases remaining between them. The CDR3 is CAWTQRDTQYF. CDR3 nucleotide sequence: TGTGCCTGGACCCAGAGGGATACGCAGTATTTT.

The chain has TRBV5-4 and TRBJ1-5; D perhaps matches TRBD1 (5 bases). Germline V gene lookup returns CDR1 SGHNT and CDR2 YYREEE (reference sequence). This CDR3 is built from 14 residues. Trimming cost V 3 bases and J 4 bases, with 11 bases left between them. DNA for the CDR3: TGTGCCAGCAGCTCCGGGACTGAAAATCAGCCCCAGCATTTT. Translated: CASSSGTENQPQHF.